This TCR beta chain was sequenced in a study of T cell responses to AZD1222 COVID-19 vaccine (dated by TCRdb to the early 2020s). The study in broad terms: A total of approximately 240 trial participants underwent TCR sequencing, of whom some 200 had received two doses of AZD1222 and around 25 had received two doses of the MenACWY control vaccine. Enrollment into the trials was organized by age into subgroups of 18-55, 56-69 and 70-plus years, and those subgroups contained approximately 160, 26 and 62 TCR-sequenced participants, respectively. Paper-wide results and their limitations: Epitopes outside the regions mutated in the B.1.351 and B.1.1.7 variants were reportedly recognized by nearly half of the unique spike-specific TCRs. No day 14 peak-response samples were available, so repertoires were characterized only after the peak T cell response. In the small 56-69-year group, the increase in depth fell short of significance, most likely because of low power. Spike-specific TCR breadth and depth rose significantly after two AZD1222 doses compared with day 0 and with MenACWY recipients. Participants were mostly white British, with more females than males. The authors suggested clonal diversity may have been underestimated. The whole spike protein was spanned by vaccine-associated CD4 TCRs, and dominant responses were seen in regions 160-218 and 743-854. Conclusions about previously exposed vaccinees are limited, since just six or seven AZD1222 recipients were seropositive for SARS-CoV-2 at baseline.

The CDR3 regions of human TCRbeta chains were subjected to immunosequencing. Processing in the source paper ran as follows. Repertoire TCRs were checked for matches against a reference library of SARS-CoV-2-specific TCRs that had been generated using the MIRA antigen-specificity platform. Breadth was defined as the fraction of unique TCRs that were SARS-CoV-2-associated. Depth was defined as the fraction of total T cells that were SARS-CoV-2-associated. Each spike-specific TCR was assigned to its reactive spike region and to a CD4 or CD8 class using the MIRA data. Log10-transformed breadth and depth values were compared by one-way ANOVA with Sidak's multiple comparisons tests. What TCRdb holds here is the immuneACCESS table cut down to in-frame rearrangements. Part of the clones is not present; checked against another copy, under half of the missing clones reflect an unresolved V gene, and the others are unexplained. The D gene and trimming were derived from the DNA, and the V and J assignments and clone size from that table. The sample table records some 96,000 clones; more than 70% of these occur just once. 4.2% of the sample rests with the top ten.

Reading from cysteine to phenylalanine, the CDR3 counts 17 amino acids. Only CDR3 DNA remains: 51 bases, in frame from the first base. CDR1 and CDR2 (MNHEY, SMNVEV) derive from the germline V gene (reference sequence). The germline V end is reduced by 2 bases and the J end by 5 bases; junction bases left unmatched: 13. The time point label for this specimen denotes: baseline before first vaccination. Per the publication, the treatment or condition label means: meningococcal conjugate vaccine given as trial control. Samples from vaccinated people were obtained from the UK trials COV001 and COV002, which included a single-blind randomized controlled phase 2/3 trial of AZD1222 (ChAdOx1 nCoV-19) in healthy adults. For TCRbeta chain sequencing, PBMC samples were collected from trial participants at day 0 and at day 28 after the second dose. Notes on this clone: There is no known antigen for this receptor. No base quality values were provided; no much bigger clone lies one nucleotide off.

Sequencing used peripheral blood, obtained on day 0 of MenACWY control vaccination. This TCR was recovered from an adult in good health. The chain was built from TRBV27 and TRBJ1-1; the central 8 bases match TRBD1. The nucleotide sequence is TGTGCCAGCAGTTTAGGTCAGGGGGCTGGGGAATGGACTGAAGCTTTCTTT. Translated, this is CASSLGQGAGEWTEAFF.